Shown below are 28 T cell receptor beta chains from a single sample sequenced in a study of cytomegalovirus exposure and HLA in healthy donors. The PCR used 60 Vbeta and 13 Jbeta primers. Assay: immunoSEQ multiplex PCR; the TCRdb copy retains only in-frame clones and omits some. The table shows more than 95,000 clones, with about 80% occurring only once. Source material: PBMCs. Receptors were obtained from a man aged 50 to 60 in good health and CMV-seropositive.

This clone was counted only a few times. The J gene is TRBJ1-1, the V gene TRBV7-9; TRBD1 matches at 8 bases. The CDR3 is 14 residues long. Per germline, CDR1 SEHNR and CDR2 FQNEAQ (reference sequence). Unmatched junction bases numbered 7, after V lost 5 bases and J lost 5 bases. CDR3 nucleotide sequence: TGTGCCAGCAGCCCGGACAGGGATCGGACTGAAGCTTTCTTT. Protein sequence: CASSPDRDRTEAFF. The whole variable domain, filled in from reference TRBV7-9 and TRBJ1-1, reads DTGVSQNPRHKITKRGQNVTFRCDPISEHNRLYWYRQTLGQGPEFLTYFQNEAQLEKSRLLSDRFSAERPKGSFSTLEIQRTEQGDSAMYLCASSPDRDRTEAFFGQGTRLTVV.

The gene calls are TRBV30 and TRBJ1-4, with D perhaps TRBD1 (5 bases). There are 13 residues in the CDR3. Trimming pared 5 bases from V and 4 bases from J, leaving 11 bases between. Germline V gene lookup returns CDR1 GTSNPN and CDR2 SVGIG (reference sequence). The CDR3 loop reads CAWGAQFNEKLFF. CDR3 in DNA: TGTGCCTGGGGGGCGCAGTTTAATGAAAAACTGTTTTTT. Using reference TRBV30 and TRBJ1-4 for the parts outside the CDR3, the full variable domain is SQTIHQWPATLVQPVGSPLSLECTVEGTSNPNLYWYRQAAGRGLQLLFYSVGIGQISSEVPQNLSASRPQDRQFILSSKKLLLSDSGFYLCAWGAQFNEKLFFGSGTQLSVL.

This clone has a single count. This chain joins TRBV29-1 and TRBJ2-7; TRBD2 might be the D (6 bases). Germline lookup yields CDR1 SQVTM and CDR2 ANQGSEA. This CDR3 contains 15 residues. Trimming took 4 bases from V and 3 from J, leaving 19 bases between them. The CDR3 DNA is TGCAGCGTTGTTGATAGGAGGGTGAAGGACTACGAGCAGTACTTC. Its protein is CSVVDRRVKDYEQYF.

The CDR3 reads CASSQAGQGVNEQYF. CDR3 in DNA: TGCGCCAGCAGCCAGGCGGGACAGGGGGTAAACGAGCAGTACTTC. The V gene is TRBV4-1, the J gene TRBJ2-7; 11 positions agree with TRBD1. This CDR3 contains 15 residues. J lost 5 bases, V lost 3 bases, and 6 bases had no gene match. The germline V gene encodes CDR1 MGHRA and CDR2 YSYEKL.

This chain joins TRBV15 and TRBJ2-1; 11 bases match TRBD2. The germline CDR1 and CDR2 sequences are LNHNV and YYDKDF (reference sequence). This CDR3 is 16 amino acids long. V shed 4 bases and J 5 bases; nucleotides not matched to a gene: 7. Here the CDR3 reads CATSTGTSGIHNEQFF. CDR3 bases: TGTGCCACCAGCACAGGGACTAGCGGAATACACAATGAGCAGTTCTTC.

The chain links TRBV10-2 to TRBJ2-3; 11 bases match TRBD2. This CDR3 is 17 amino acids long. From germline, CDR1 is WSHSY and CDR2 SAAADI. Trimming took 7 bases from V and 0 from J; bases not matched to a gene: 9. In DNA, the CDR3 is TGCGCCAGCAATGATGCCGGGACTAGCGGTAGCACAGATACGCAGTATTTT. It yields the protein CASNDAGTSGSTDTQYF.

As concerns this clone: The junction does not match germline at one end; this may be a read error. The chain uses TRBV5-1 and TRBJ1-5; D is perhaps TRBD1 (5 bases). Germline V CDR1 and CDR2: SGHRS, YFSETQ. This CDR3 has 15 amino acids. The CDR3 here is CASRLGGEGNQPQHF. CDR3 nucleotides: TGCGCCAGCAGATTGGGGGGGGAGGGCAATCAGCCCCAGCATTTT.

The J gene is TRBJ2-7, the V gene TRBV5-1; the D gene is possibly TRBD1 (5 bases). Germline CDR1 reads SGHRS; CDR2 reads YFSETQ. The V end lost 0 bases, the J end lost 4 bases, and 14 bases lay between the germline ends. The CDR3 runs to 15 residues. The chain's CDR3 is CASSLEAGQSYEQYF. CDR3 bases: TGCGCCAGCAGCTTGGAGGCAGGGCAGTCGTACGAGCAGTACTTC. Filled out from reference TRBV5-1 and TRBJ2-7, the complete variable domain reads KAGVTQTPRYLIKTRGQQVTLSCSPISGHRSVSWYQQTPGQGLQFLFEYFSETQRNKGNFPGRFSGRQFSNSRSEMNVSTLELGDSALYLCASSLEAGQSYEQYFGPGTRLTVT.

This clone was counted a few times. The J gene is TRBJ1-4, the V gene TRBV25-1, with D possibly being TRBD1 (5 bases). The CDR3 sequence is 15 residues long. The V end was cut by 0 bases, the J end by 6 bases, with 11 bases between. In germline, CDR1 is MGHDK, CDR2 SYGVNS. This CDR3 reads CASSEYQGPHEKLFF. CDR3 nucleotides: TGTGCCAGCAGTGAATATCAGGGTCCGCATGAAAAACTGTTTTTT.

Only one count was recorded for this clone. The chain couples TRBV6-5 to TRBJ2-7; D may be TRBD1 (5 bases). CDR3 length: 15 amino acids. Per the germline V gene, CDR1 is MNHEY and CDR2 is SVGAGI. The V gene lost 0 bases and the J gene lost 6 bases, with 15 bases spanning the gap. The CDR3 region is CASSYSGQGEREQYF. Here the CDR3 DNA reads TGTGCCAGCAGTTACTCGGGGCAGGGTGAGCGCGAGCAGTACTTC.

As DNA, the CDR3 is TGTGCCAGCAGCCTCCGGTGGGCAGGGGAGACTAGCGGGCGCTACGAGCAGTACTTC. This encodes CASSLRWAGETSGRYEQYF. This rearrangement joins TRBV27 to TRBJ2-5, with TRBD2 matching 10 bases. Gene TRBJ2-7 matches the end of the DNA better, so the J call may be wrong. CDR1 is MNHEY and CDR2 is SMNVEV in the germline V gene (reference sequence). There are 19 residues in the CDR3.

This chain joins TRBV4-3 and TRBJ1-2, with no clear D. The CDR3 totals 18 residues. V was cut by 0 bases and J by 1 base, with 18 bases left in between. CDR1 and CDR2 (germline): LGHNA, YSLEER. The CDR3 is CASSQDVVAVSFNYGYTF. The DNA for the CDR3 is TGCGCCAGCAGCCAAGACGTTGTAGCCGTTTCATTTAACTATGGCTACACCTTC.

This clone has more than one count but fewer than ten. The CDR3 loop is CASSPRASGPYEQYF. CDR3 nucleotides: TGTGCCAGCAGTCCCCGTGCTAGCGGACCCTACGAGCAGTACTTC. The V call is TRBV6-5, the J call TRBJ2-7; TRBD2 aligns across 7 bases. The CDR3 runs 15 residues. Germline V gene lookup returns CDR1 MNHEY and CDR2 SVGAGI. J was trimmed by 2 bases and V by 5 bases; bases with no gene match: 9.

The V and J genes are TRBV27 and TRBJ1-4, with D possibly TRBD1 on 5 matching bases. The germline CDR1 and CDR2 sequences are MNHEY and SMNVEV (reference sequence). This CDR3 spans 15 amino acids. Between the trimmed V and J ends, which lost 5 bases and 1 base, there was a span of 11 bases. DNA for the CDR3: TGTGCCAGCAGTCCATACGACAGAACTAATGAAAAACTGTTTTTT. Translated, it gives CASSPYDRTNEKLFF.

The rearrangement links TRBV2 to TRBJ1-4, with TRBD1 identical over 9 bases. This CDR3 has 13 residues. V lost 7 bases, J lost 7 bases, and 4 bases stayed unmatched. Germline loops: CDR1 SNHLY, CDR2 FYNNEI. The CDR3 region is CASNRDRVEKLFF. The CDR3 nucleotides read TGTGCCAGCAACCGGGACAGGGTTGAAAAACTGTTTTTT.

The chain is built from TRBV15 and TRBJ1-1; 7 bases align to TRBD1. CDR1 and CDR2 (germline): LNHNV, YYDKDF (reference sequence). CDR3 length equals 15 residues. After removal of 3 bases from V and 5 bases from J, the junction contained 9 bases not matched to a gene. In nucleotides, the CDR3 is TGTGCCACCAGCAGCAGAAACAGGGGTGGGACTGAAGCTTTCTTT. This gives the protein CATSSRNRGGTEAFF.

V usage is TRBV4-2 and J usage is TRBJ2-2, with D possibly matching TRBD2 (5 bases). V was trimmed by 4 bases and J by 5 bases, leaving 14 bases between them. CDR1 LGHNA and CDR2 YNFKEQ come from the germline V gene. This CDR3 contains 15 residues. The CDR3 DNA sequence: TGTGCCAGCAGCCCCGCGGGCAGTCCGACCGGGGAGCTGTTTTTT. Translating it yields CASSPAGSPTGELFF.

The chain has TRBV4-3 and TRBJ2-7; 7 bases line up with TRBD1. There are 16 residues in the CDR3. J was trimmed by 4 bases and V by 4 bases; bases with no gene match: 13. Germline V CDR1 and CDR2: LGHNA, YSLEER. The CDR3 region is CASSPTEKRQGYEQYF. The CDR3 DNA is TGCGCCAGCAGCCCTACCGAAAAGCGACAGGGATACGAGCAGTACTTC.

The table lists this clone with a count of one. The rearrangement uses TRBV11-2 and TRBJ1-2; 7 bases agree with TRBD1. After removal of 5 bases from V and 0 bases from J, the junction contained 6 bases not matched to a gene. This CDR3 region has 15 residues. Germline lookup yields CDR1 SGHAT and CDR2 FQNNGV. CDR3 sequence (DNA): TGTGCCAGCAGCCCCCGGGACAGACCTAACTATGGCTACACCTTC. Protein product: CASSPRDRPNYGYTF.

This chain connects TRBV30 to TRBJ1-1; unclear D gene. Germline assignment: CDR1 GTSNPN and CDR2 SVGIG (reference sequence). CDR3 length: 13 amino acids. Trimming took 4 bases from V and 1 from J, leaving 10 bases between them. In nucleotides, the CDR3 is TGTGCCTGGACGGGTGGAGAGAACACTGAAGCTTTCTTT. This sequence encodes CAWTGGENTEAFF.

The chain couples TRBV4-1 to TRBJ2-5; 11 bases line up with TRBD2. This CDR3 contains 16 residues. The germline V gene has CDR1 MGHRA and CDR2 YSYEKL. V lost 4 bases, J lost 4 bases, and 8 bases stayed unmatched. The CDR3 protein is CASSLRSGGGGETQYF. Written as DNA, the CDR3 is TGCGCCAGCAGCCTTCGTAGCGGGGGGGGTGGAGAGACCCAGTACTTC.

Written as DNA, the CDR3 is TGTGCCTGGAGCCCGGGACAGGGTGGATCCGATGAGCAGTTCTTC. Translating gives CAWSPGQGGSDEQFF. V usage is TRBV30 and J usage is TRBJ2-1; 9 bases agree with TRBD1. The CDR3 has 15 amino acids. The V gene's germline CDR1 is GTSNPN and CDR2 SVGIG (reference sequence). V lost 3 bases and J lost 8; bases outside the gene matches: 11.

CDR3 protein: CASSQTGVSEKLFF. CDR3 DNA: TGTGCCAGCAGCCAGACAGGGGTTAGTGAAAAACTGTTTTTT. The chain employs TRBV7-9 and TRBJ1-4; 8 bases map to TRBD1. The CDR3 has 14 residues. The germline V gene has CDR1 SEHNR and CDR2 FQNEAQ (reference sequence). J was trimmed by 7 bases and V by 5 bases; bases with no gene match: 6.

The rearrangement joins TRBV11-3 to TRBJ1-1, with 7 bases aligning to TRBD1. The CDR3 loop spans 13 amino acids. Germline lookup yields CDR1 SGHNT and CDR2 YENEEA. V shed 3 bases and J 3 bases; nucleotides not matched to a gene: 1. The DNA of the CDR3 is TGTGCCAGCAGCTTCGACAGGGACACTGAAGCTTTCTTT. Amino acid sequence: CASSFDRDTEAFF.

This clone was observed a handful of times. The chain has TRBV2 and TRBJ2-7; 11 bases match TRBD2. Trimming removed 9 bases from V and 0 bases from J; junction bases left unmatched: 1. Germline V gene sequence: CDR1 SNHLY, CDR2 FYNNEI. CDR3 length: 13 amino acids. The CDR3 is CARGTSGSYEQYF. The CDR3 DNA is TGTGCCAGAGGGACTAGCGGCTCCTACGAGCAGTACTTC.

The V call is TRBV6-5, the J call TRBJ2-7, with TRBD1 matching 7 bases. The V segment lost 0 bases and the J segment 5 bases; nucleotides outside the gene matches: 7. This CDR3 region has 15 residues. Germline loops: CDR1 MNHEY, CDR2 SVGAGI. The CDR3 loop reads CASSYSNRQGNEQYF. In DNA form, the CDR3 reads TGTGCCAGCAGTTACTCGAACCGACAGGGAAACGAGCAGTACTTC.

This chain uses TRBV7-2 with TRBJ2-1; 8 nucleotides agree with TRBD2. V dropped 7 bases and J dropped 9; count of bases not matched to a gene: 14. Germline loops: CDR1 SGHTA, CDR2 FQGNSA. CDR3 length: 15 amino acids. This CDR3 is CASTLSGEGLVEQFF. The CDR3 DNA reads as TGTGCCAGCACCCTTAGCGGGGAGGGCCTGGTTGAGCAGTTCTTC.

In its sample, this clone was seen a few times. The gene calls are TRBV7-6 and TRBJ2-1, with 7 bases lining up with TRBD2. This CDR3 contains 16 residues. Germline V gives CDR1 SGHVS, CDR2 FNYEAQ. Germline trimming cut 5 bases from V and 9 bases from J; bases unmatched to any gene: 16. CDR3 protein: CASSLGLVIARGEQFF. DNA of the CDR3: TGTGCCAGCAGCCTTGGACTAGTGATAGCAAGGGGTGAGCAGTTCTTC.